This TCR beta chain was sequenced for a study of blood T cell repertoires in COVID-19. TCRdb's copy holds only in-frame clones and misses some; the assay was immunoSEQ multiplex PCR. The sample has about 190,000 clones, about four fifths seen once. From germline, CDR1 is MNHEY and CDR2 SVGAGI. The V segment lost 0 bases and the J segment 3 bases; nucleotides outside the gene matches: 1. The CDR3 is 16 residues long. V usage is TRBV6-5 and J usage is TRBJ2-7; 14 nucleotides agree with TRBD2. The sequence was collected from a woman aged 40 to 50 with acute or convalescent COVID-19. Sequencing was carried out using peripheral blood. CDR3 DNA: TGTGCCAGCAGTTACTCCGGGACTAGCGGGAGCTACGAGCAGTACTTC. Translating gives CASSYSGTSGSYEQYF.